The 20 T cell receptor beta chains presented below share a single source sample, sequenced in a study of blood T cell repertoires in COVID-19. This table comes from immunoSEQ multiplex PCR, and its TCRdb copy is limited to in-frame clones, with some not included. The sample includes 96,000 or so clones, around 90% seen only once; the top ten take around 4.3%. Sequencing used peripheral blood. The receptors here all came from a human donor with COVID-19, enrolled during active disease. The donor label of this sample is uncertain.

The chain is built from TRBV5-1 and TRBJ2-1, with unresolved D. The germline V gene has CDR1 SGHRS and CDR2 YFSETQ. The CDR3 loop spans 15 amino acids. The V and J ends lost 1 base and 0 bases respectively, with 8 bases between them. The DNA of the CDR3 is TGCGCCAGCAGCTTGAGCCCGGGCTCCTACAATGAGCAGTTCTTC. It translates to CASSLSPGSYNEQFF.

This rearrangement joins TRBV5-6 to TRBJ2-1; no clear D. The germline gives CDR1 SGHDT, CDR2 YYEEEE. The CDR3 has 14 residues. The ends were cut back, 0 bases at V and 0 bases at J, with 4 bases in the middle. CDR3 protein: CASSLEYSYNEQFF. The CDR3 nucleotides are TGTGCCAGCAGCTTGGAATACTCCTACAATGAGCAGTTCTTC.

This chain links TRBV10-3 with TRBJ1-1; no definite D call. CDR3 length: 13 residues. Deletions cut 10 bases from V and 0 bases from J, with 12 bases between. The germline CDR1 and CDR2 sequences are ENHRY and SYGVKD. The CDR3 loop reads CATAGDLNTEAFF. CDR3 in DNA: TGTGCCACCGCTGGAGATCTGAACACTGAAGCTTTCTTT.

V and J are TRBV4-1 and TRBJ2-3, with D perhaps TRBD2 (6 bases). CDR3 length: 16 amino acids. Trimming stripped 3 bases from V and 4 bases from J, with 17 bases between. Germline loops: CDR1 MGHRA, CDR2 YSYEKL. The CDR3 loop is CASSHPTGVSPDTQYF. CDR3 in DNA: TGCGCCAGCAGCCACCCGACGGGGGTTAGCCCAGATACGCAGTATTTT.

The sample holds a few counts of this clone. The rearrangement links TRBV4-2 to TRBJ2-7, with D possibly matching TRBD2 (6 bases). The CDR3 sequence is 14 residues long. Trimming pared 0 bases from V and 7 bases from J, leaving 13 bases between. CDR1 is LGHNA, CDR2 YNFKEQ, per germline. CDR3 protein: CASSQDMRGGEQYF. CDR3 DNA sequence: TGTGCCAGCAGCCAAGATATGAGGGGAGGTGAGCAGTACTTC.

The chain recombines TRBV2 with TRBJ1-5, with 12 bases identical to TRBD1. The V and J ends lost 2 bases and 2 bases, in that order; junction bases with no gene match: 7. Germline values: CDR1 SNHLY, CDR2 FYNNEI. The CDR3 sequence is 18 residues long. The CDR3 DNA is TGTGCCAGCAGTGAATGGGACAGGGGGCGCGTGGGCAATCAGCCCCAGCATTTT. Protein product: CASSEWDRGRVGNQPQHF.

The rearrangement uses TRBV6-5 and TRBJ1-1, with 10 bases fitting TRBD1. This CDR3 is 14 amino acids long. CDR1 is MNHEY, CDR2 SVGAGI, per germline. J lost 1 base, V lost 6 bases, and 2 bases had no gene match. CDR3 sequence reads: CASRRDRGNTEAFF. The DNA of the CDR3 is TGTGCCAGCAGACGGGACAGGGGGAACACTGAAGCTTTCTTT.

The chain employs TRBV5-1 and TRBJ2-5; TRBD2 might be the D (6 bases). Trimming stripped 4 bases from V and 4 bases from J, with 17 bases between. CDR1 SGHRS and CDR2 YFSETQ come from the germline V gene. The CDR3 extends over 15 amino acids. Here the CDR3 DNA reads TGCGCCAGCAGCCTCCCAGCAGGGACTCCAGAGACCCAGTACTTC. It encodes CASSLPAGTPETQYF.

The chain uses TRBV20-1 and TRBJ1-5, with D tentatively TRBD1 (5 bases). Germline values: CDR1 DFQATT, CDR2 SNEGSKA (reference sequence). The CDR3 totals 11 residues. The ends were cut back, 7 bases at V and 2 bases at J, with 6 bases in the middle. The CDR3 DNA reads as TGCAGTGTAGGGGGCAATCAGCCCCAGCATTTT. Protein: CSVGGNQPQHF.

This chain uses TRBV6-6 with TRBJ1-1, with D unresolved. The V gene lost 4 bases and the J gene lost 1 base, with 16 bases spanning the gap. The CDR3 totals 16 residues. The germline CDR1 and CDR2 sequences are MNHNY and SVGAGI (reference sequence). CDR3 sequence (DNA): TGTGCCAGCAGTTCCCGGTCTAAAGCTGGGAACACTGAAGCTTTCTTT. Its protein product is CASSSRSKAGNTEAFF.

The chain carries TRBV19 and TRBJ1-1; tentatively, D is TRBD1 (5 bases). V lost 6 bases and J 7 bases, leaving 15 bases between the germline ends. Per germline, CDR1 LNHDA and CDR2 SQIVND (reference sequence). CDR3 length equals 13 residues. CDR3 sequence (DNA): TGTGCCAGTAGCCCTCAGGGAACCGGTGAAGCTTTCTTT. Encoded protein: CASSPQGTGEAFF.

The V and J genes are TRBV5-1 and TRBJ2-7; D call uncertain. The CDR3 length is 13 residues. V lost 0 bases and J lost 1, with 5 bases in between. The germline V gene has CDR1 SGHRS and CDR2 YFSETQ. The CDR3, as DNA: TGCGCCAGCAGCTTGGAGAGGTCCTACGAGCAGTACTTC. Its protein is CASSLERSYEQYF.

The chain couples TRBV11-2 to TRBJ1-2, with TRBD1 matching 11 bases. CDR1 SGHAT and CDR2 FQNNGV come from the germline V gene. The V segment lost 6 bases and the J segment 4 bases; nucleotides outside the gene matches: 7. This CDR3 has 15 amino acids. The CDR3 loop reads CASRVGTGGPYGYTF. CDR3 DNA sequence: TGTGCCAGCAGGGTCGGGACAGGGGGACCCTATGGCTACACCTTC.

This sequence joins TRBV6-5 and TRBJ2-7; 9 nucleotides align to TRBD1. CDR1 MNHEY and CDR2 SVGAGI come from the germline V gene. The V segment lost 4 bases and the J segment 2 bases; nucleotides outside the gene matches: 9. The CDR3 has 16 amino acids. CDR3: CASSSPWTGATYEQYF. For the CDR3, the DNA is TGTGCCAGCAGTTCCCCTTGGACAGGGGCCACCTACGAGCAGTACTTC.

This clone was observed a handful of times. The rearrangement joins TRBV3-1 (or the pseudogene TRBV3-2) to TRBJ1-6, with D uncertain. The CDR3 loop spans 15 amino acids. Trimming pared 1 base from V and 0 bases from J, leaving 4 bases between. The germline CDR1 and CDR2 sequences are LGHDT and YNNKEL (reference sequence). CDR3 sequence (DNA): TGTGCCAGCAGCCAAGCTAGCTCCTATAATTCACCCCTCCACTTT. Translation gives CASSQASSYNSPLHF.

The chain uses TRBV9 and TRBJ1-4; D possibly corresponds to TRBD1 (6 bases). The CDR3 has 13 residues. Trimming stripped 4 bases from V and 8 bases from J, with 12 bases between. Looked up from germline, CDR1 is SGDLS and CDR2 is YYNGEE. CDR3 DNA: TGTGCCAGCAGCCCACCAGGGGACGAAAAACTGTTTTTT. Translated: CASSPPGDEKLFF.

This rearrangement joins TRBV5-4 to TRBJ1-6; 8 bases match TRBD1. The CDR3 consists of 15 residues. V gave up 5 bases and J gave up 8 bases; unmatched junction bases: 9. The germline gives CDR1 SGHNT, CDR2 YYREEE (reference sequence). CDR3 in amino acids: CASRAGGANDSPLHF. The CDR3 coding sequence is TGTGCCAGCAGGGCAGGGGGCGCGAATGATTCACCCCTCCACTTT.

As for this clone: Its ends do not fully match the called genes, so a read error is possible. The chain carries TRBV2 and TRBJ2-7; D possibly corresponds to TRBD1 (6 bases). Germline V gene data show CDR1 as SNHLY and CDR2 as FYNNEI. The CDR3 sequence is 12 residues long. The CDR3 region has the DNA TGTGCCAGCACTCCCATTTCCCGGACAGCGAACTTC. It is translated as CASTPISRTANF.

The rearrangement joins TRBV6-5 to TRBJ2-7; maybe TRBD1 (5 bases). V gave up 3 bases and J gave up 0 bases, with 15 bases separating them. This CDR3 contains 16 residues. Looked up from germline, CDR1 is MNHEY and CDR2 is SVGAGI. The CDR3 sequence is CASSYEADSPSYEQYF. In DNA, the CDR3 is TGTGCCAGCAGTTATGAGGCAGACAGCCCCTCCTACGAGCAGTACTTC.

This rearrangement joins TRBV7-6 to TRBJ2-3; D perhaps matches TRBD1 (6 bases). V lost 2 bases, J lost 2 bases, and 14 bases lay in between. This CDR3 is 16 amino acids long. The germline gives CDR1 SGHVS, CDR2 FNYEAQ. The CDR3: CASSLRGMKATDTQYF. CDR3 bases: TGTGCCAGCAGCTTAAGGGGGATGAAGGCCACAGATACGCAGTATTTT.